The 18 T cell receptor beta chains listed next were all sequenced from one sample in a study of OX40 agonist ivuxolimab in advanced cancers. Clones were sequenced by immunoSEQ multiplex PCR, and TCRdb holds only the in-frame ones, with some missing. The sample contains around 86,000 clones, approximately 90% of which appear only once. Material: CD4+ or CD8+ T cells sorted from blood, obtained in a trial of the OX40 agonist ivuxolimab. The source is an adult with an advanced solid tumor such as melanoma, head and neck, liver or kidney cancer.

The chain carries TRBV6-1 and TRBJ1-6, with D possibly being TRBD1 (5 bases). The V end lost 11 bases, the J end lost 0 bases, and 14 bases lay between the germline ends. In germline, CDR1 is MNHNS, CDR2 SASEGT. There are 15 residues in the CDR3. CDR3 in amino acids: CAGHGGSSYNSPLHF. CDR3 coding DNA: TGTGCCGGCCACGGGGGGAGCTCCTATAATTCACCCCTCCACTTT.

The chain carries TRBV7-7 and TRBJ2-2; unclear D gene. With 4 bases removed from V and 4 bases from J, the gap between germline ends came to 7 bases. The CDR3 spans 13 residues. In germline, CDR1 is SSHAT, CDR2 FNYEAQ (reference sequence). The CDR3 sequence is CASSSRTTGELFF. CDR3 in DNA: TGTGCCAGCAGCTCCAGGACCACCGGGGAGCTGTTTTTT.

The J gene is TRBJ2-7, the V gene TRBV18, with D perhaps TRBD1 or TRBD2 (5 bases each). Germline V gives CDR1 KGHSH, CDR2 LQKENI. This CDR3 is built from 18 residues. The V and J ends lost 1 base and 8 bases respectively, with 27 bases between them. The CDR3 DNA reads as TGTGCCAGCTCACCACAACAGGCTGACCTCGGACGGGGCCCTCAGCAGTACTTC. Translation gives CASSPQQADLGRGPQQYF.

The gene calls are TRBV29-1 and TRBJ2-6, with 8 bases that match TRBD1. V lost 8 bases and J lost 0; bases outside the gene matches: 12. Germline CDR1 SQVTM, CDR2 ANQGSEA. CDR3 length: 17 residues. The CDR3 DNA reads TGCAGCTCCGTCAGGGACAGGTCCAGCTCTGGGGCCAACGTCCTGACTTTC. This encodes CSSVRDRSSSGANVLTF. Full variable domain (remainder filled in from reference TRBV29-1 and TRBJ2-6): SAVISQKPSRDICQRGTSLTIQCQVDSQVTMMFWYRQQPGQSLTLIATANQGSEATYESGFVIDKFPISRPNLTFSTLTVSNMSPEDSSIYLCSSVRDRSSSGANVLTFGAGSRLTVL.

This chain links TRBV11-3 with TRBJ2-7, with 12 bases identical to TRBD2. Germline CDR1 SGHNT, CDR2 YENEEA. Trimming at V came to 3 bases and at J to 5 bases, leaving 8 bases not matched to a gene. This CDR3 is built from 16 residues. The DNA for the CDR3 is TGTGCCAGCAGCTTCGGACTAGCGGGAAAACGACACGAGCAGTACTTC. Translation: CASSFGLAGKRHEQYF. Using reference TRBV11-3 and TRBJ2-7 for the parts outside the CDR3, the full variable domain is EAGVVQSPRYKIIEKKQPVAFWCNPISGHNTLYWYLQNLGQGPELLIRYENEEAVDDSQLPKDRFSAERLKGVDSTLKIQPAELGDSAVYLCASSFGLAGKRHEQYFGPGTRLTVT.

The J gene is TRBJ2-3, the V gene TRBV13; 7 bases map to TRBD2. Trimming cost V 5 bases and J 2 bases; bases outside gene matches: 13. CDR3 length equals 17 residues. Germline lookup yields CDR1 PRHDT and CDR2 FYEKMQ (reference sequence). The CDR3 DNA reads as TGTGCCAGCAGCCAAAGGACGGGAGGACTATACACAGATACGCAGTATTTT. This codes for CASSQRTGGLYTDTQYF.

The chain carries TRBV30 and TRBJ1-5, with D tentatively TRBD1 (6 bases). The CDR3 is made up of 14 amino acids. V dropped 5 bases and J dropped 6 bases, with 17 bases sitting between them. Germline V gene sequence: CDR1 GTSNPN, CDR2 SVGIG (reference sequence). CDR3 loop: CAWQQSTGSQPQHF. CDR3 DNA sequence: TGTGCCTGGCAACAGTCGACAGGAAGTCAGCCCCAGCATTTT.

The gene calls are TRBV6-1 and TRBJ2-1; 9 bases agree with TRBD2. This CDR3 is 15 amino acids long. Trimming took 6 bases from V and 8 from J; bases not matched to a gene: 11. The germline CDR1 and CDR2 sequences are MNHNS and SASEGT. The CDR3 here is CASSPAGGTGDEQFF. CDR3 DNA: TGTGCCAGCAGCCCGGCGGGAGGGACTGGCGATGAGCAGTTCTTC.

This rearrangement joins TRBV2 to TRBJ2-1; maybe TRBD2 (6 bases). The V end lost 4 bases, the J end lost 1 base, and 11 bases lay between the germline ends. Germline V gene data show CDR1 as SNHLY and CDR2 as FYNNEI. This CDR3 is 15 amino acids long. Written as DNA, the CDR3 is TGTGCCAGCAGTGTTAGCGGTCCATCCTACAATGAGCAGTTCTTC. It translates to CASSVSGPSYNEQFF.

The chain employs TRBV27 and TRBJ1-2; D is unresolved. The length of the CDR3 is 15 residues. Trimming removed 0 bases from V and 7 bases from J, with 15 bases in between. Germline-derived CDR1 and CDR2 are MNHEY and SMNVEV (reference sequence). The CDR3 DNA follows: TGTGCCAGCAGTTTATCAGCCCCCATCGGGTTTGGCTACACCTTC. It yields the protein CASSLSAPIGFGYTF.

V usage is TRBV5-1 and J usage is TRBJ2-7, with 7 bases aligning to TRBD1. Unmatched junction bases numbered 9, after V lost 4 bases and J lost 5 bases. The CDR3 runs to 14 residues. Germline CDR1 and CDR2: SGHRS and YFSETQ. For the CDR3, the DNA is TGCGCCAGCAGCACAACGACAGGGAAAAACGAGCAGTACTTC. Its translation is CASSTTTGKNEQYF.

The chain links TRBV10-3 to TRBJ2-3; 9 bases are a match to TRBD2. This CDR3 is 15 amino acids long. Per germline, CDR1 ENHRY and CDR2 SYGVKD. Trimming removed 7 bases from V and 1 base from J; junction bases left unmatched: 6. The CDR3 nucleotides are TGTGCCATCATGTTGACTAGCGGTCGCACAGATACGCAGTATTTT. Protein: CAIMLTSGRTDTQYF.

This chain connects TRBV5-8 to TRBJ2-7; no definite D call. CDR3 size: 13 residues. Germline CDR1 and CDR2: SGHTS and YDEGEE. Trimming cost V 0 bases and J 2 bases, with 6 bases left between them. DNA of the CDR3: TGTGCCAGCAGCTTGGTGCCAACCTACGAGCAGTACTTC. Protein sequence: CASSLVPTYEQYF.

The chain combines TRBV27 with TRBJ2-3; TRBD2 agrees at 8 bases. The CDR3 length is 15 residues. The trim removed 10 bases at V and 0 bases at J, leaving 9 bases unmatched. CDR1 is MNHEY and CDR2 is SMNVEV in the germline V gene (reference sequence). The CDR3 sequence is CATRLAGRSTDTQYF. Here the CDR3 DNA reads TGTGCCACCCGCTTAGCGGGACGTAGCACAGATACGCAGTATTTT.

The CDR3 reads CASSWGLDYEQYF. The CDR3 nucleotides read TGTGCCAGCAGCTGGGGACTGGACTACGAGCAGTACTTC. The V gene is TRBV7-8, the J gene TRBJ2-7, with TRBD2 as a possible D gene (6 bases). Germline V lookup: CDR1 SGHVS, CDR2 FQNEAQ. This CDR3 comprises 13 residues. V lost 4 bases and J 3 bases, leaving 10 bases between the germline ends.

V usage is TRBV9 and J usage is TRBJ2-5; 8 bases map to TRBD2. After removal of 3 bases from V and 6 bases from J, the junction contained 7 bases not matched to a gene. CDR3 length: 14 residues. Germline CDR1 SGDLS, CDR2 YYNGEE. The CDR3 DNA sequence: TGTGCCAGCAGCGAATCGGGGGGGTTACAGACCCAGTACTTC. Translating it yields CASSESGGLQTQYF.

The chain carries TRBV6-1 and TRBJ2-7, with D unclear. Germline loops: CDR1 MNHNS, CDR2 SASEGT. Trimming removed 6 bases from V and 6 bases from J, with 21 bases in between. The CDR3 has 15 amino acids. CDR3 residues: CASSLENSRTAEQYF. As DNA, the CDR3 is TGTGCCAGCAGCCTAGAAAACTCGCGAACCGCCGAGCAGTACTTC.

V usage is TRBV7-2 and J usage is TRBJ2-7; no reliable D call. The CDR3 contains 13 residues. V was pared by 2 bases and J by 3 bases, with 8 bases between. The germline CDR1 and CDR2 sequences are SGHTA and FQGNSA. The chain's CDR3 is CASSLLLVYEQYF. CDR3 nucleotide sequence: TGTGCCAGCAGCTTATTGCTAGTCTACGAGCAGTACTTC. The full variable domain, completed using reference TRBV7-2 and TRBJ2-7, is GAGVSQSPSNKVTEKGKDVELRCDPISGHTALYWYRQSLGQGLEFLIYFQGNSAPDKSGLPSDRFSAERTGGSVSTLTIQRTQQEDSAVYLCASSLLLVYEQYFGPGTRLTVT.